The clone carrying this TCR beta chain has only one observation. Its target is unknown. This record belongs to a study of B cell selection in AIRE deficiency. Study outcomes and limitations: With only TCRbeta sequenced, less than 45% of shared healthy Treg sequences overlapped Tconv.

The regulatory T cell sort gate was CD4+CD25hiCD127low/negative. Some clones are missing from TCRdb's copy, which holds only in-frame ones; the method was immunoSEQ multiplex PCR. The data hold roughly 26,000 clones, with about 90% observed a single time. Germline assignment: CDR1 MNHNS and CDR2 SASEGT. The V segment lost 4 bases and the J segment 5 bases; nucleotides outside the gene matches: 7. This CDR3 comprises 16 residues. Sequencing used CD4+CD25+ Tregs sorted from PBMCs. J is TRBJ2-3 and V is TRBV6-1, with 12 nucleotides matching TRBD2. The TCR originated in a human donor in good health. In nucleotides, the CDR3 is TGTGCCAGCAGTGCAACCCTAGCGGGGGGGCAAGATACGCAGTATTTT. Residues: CASSATLAGGQDTQYF.